The following is a T cell receptor (beta chain) sequence with its context. This clonotype was detected a few times. The antigen this receptor binds is unknown. No per-base quality is available; no much larger clone lies one base away. The sample originates from a study of T cells after yellow fever vaccination (dated by TCRdb to about 2019). Background on the whole study: The SMART-Seq v4 Ultra Low Input RNA kit was used to prepare libraries from fractions with low cell numbers. Blood was collected at multiple timepoints before and after primary and secondary immunization, and bulk PBMC replicates and cell subsets were isolated. To follow T-cell clones before and after primary and booster YFV17D yellow fever vaccination, bulk TCR alpha and beta repertoires were sequenced over time. Two healthy male donors, one aged 18 to 29 and one aged 30 to 39 years, were included in the cohort. Study-wide findings and limitations: Compared with the primary T-cell response, the secondary T-cell response was faster but weaker, reaching its peak on day 5 rather than on day 15. FACS-sorted repertoires could contain abundant contaminating clonotypes from the bulk population, so computational filtering was required. Only a couple of donors were included in the study, so the extent to which the findings can be generalized is limited. After the booster, most of the clones that had expanded following primary vaccination were detected again (approximately 96% of CD4 and 88% of CD8), which suggests that memory was broadly maintained. A small share of clonotypes occurred in both CD4 and CD8 compartments, likely arising from convergent recombination.

TCR cDNA was synthesized by 5'RACE template switching, which introduced a universal primer site and unique molecular identifiers. Priming for cDNA synthesis came from both the TCR alpha and TCR beta constant segments. Two PCR steps were used to amplify libraries, with sample barcodes and sequencing adapters being added in the second step. Sequencing of libraries was performed on Illumina HiSeq 2500 (2x100 bp) or NovaSeq (2x150 bp). Processing in the source paper ran as follows. Demultiplexing of reads and collapsing into UMI consensus sequences were performed with MIGEC, and V(D)J alignment was carried out with MiXCR. Using edgeR on replicate PBMC samples, clonotypes were called vaccine-responding if FDR was below 0.01 and the log2 fold change was above 5 up to day 15. CD4 or CD8 identity was assigned to each bulk clonotype according to whether the clonotype was present at higher abundance in the sequenced CD4 repertoire or the sequenced CD8 repertoire. The public reads were reprocessed in TCRdb via fastp at Q25 and MiXCR, keeping in-frame beta chains. For every CDR3 protein sequence, its rows merge into one entry that carries the most common genes and DNA. It is TCRdb's table, rather than the study itself, that gives the V and J calls and clone size. The sample has around 610,000 distinct CDR3 sequences on record, about 13% of them singletons. The ten largest account for more than 13% of the sample.

The sample's treatment or condition label is to be understood as: live attenuated yellow fever vaccine strain. At each blood-draw timepoint, two biological replicates of bulk PBMCs were obtained. A standard Ficoll-Paque protocol was used to isolate PBMCs from peripheral blood. TriZol was used to extract RNA from bulk PBMCs, CD4 and CD8 fractions, and dextramer-positive and dextramer-negative fractions. The specimen comprised PBMCs, sampled on the day of the yellow fever booster vaccination. The clonotype originates from a man aged 25-45 years who received the YFV17D yellow fever vaccine.

The CDR3 region: CASSLDLQGRPDTQYF. In nucleotides, the sequence is TGTGCCAGCAGCTTGGATTTACAGGGGAGGCCAGATACGCAGTATTTT. This chain joins TRBV5-4 to TRBJ2-3; TRBD1 is possibly the D segment (7 matching bases). The CDR3 runs 16 residues from the cysteine to the phenylalanine. Only the CDR3 region is kept as DNA, spanning 48 bases read in frame from base 1. Trimming costs V 0 bases and J 4 bases, and their ends lie 15 bases apart. Based on the germline V gene (reference sequence), the CDR1 and CDR2 sequences are SGHNT and YYREEE.